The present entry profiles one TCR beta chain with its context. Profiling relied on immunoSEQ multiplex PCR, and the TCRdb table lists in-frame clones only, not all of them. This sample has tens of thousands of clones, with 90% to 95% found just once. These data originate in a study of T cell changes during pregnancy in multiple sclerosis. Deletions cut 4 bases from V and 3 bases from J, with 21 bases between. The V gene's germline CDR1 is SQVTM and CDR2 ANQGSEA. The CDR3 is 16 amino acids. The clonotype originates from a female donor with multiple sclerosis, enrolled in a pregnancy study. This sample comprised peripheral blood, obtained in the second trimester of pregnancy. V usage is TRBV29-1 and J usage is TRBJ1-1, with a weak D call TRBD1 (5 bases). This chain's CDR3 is CSVVRGVGRVDTEAFF. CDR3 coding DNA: TGCAGCGTTGTACGCGGGGTGGGCAGGGTGGACACTGAAGCTTTCTTT.